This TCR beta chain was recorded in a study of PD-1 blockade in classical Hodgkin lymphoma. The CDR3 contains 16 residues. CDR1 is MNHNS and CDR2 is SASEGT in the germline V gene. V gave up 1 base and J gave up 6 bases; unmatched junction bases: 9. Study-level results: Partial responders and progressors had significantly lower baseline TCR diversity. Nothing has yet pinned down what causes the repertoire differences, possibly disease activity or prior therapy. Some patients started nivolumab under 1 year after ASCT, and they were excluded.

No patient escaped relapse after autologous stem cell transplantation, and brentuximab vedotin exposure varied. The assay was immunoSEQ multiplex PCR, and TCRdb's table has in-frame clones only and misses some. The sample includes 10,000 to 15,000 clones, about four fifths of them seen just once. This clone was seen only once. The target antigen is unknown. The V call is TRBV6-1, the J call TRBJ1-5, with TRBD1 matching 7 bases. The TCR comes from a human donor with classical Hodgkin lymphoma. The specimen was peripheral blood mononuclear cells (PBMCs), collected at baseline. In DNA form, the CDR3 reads TGTGCCAGCAGTGAAGGCCACAGGGGTTTGTCTCAGCCCCAGCATTTT. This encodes CASSEGHRGLSQPQHF.